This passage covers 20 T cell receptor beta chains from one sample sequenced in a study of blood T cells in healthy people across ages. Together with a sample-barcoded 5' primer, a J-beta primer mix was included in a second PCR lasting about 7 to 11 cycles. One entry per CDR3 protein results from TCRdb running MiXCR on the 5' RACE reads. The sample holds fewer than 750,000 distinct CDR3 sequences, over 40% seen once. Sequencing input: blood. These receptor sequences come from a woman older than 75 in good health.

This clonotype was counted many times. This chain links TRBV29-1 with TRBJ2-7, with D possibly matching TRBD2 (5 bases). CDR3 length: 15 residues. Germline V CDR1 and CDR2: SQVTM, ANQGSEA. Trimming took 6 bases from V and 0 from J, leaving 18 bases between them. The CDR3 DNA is TGCAGCGTGGCACAGTCGGGAAGTAGCTCCTACGAGCAGTACTTC. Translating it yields CSVAQSGSSSYEQYF.

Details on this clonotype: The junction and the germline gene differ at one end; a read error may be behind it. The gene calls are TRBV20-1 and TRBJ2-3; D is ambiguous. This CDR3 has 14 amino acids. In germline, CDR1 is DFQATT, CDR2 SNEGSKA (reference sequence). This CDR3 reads CSARDPRSTDTQYF. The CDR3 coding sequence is TGCAGTGCTCGAGACCCCCGGAGCACAGATACGCAGTATTTT.

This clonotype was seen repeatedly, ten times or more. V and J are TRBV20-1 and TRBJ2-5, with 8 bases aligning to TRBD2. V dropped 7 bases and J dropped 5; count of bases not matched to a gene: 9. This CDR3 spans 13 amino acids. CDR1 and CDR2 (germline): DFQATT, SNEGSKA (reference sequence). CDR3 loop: CSVSSGKKETQYF. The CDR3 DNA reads TGCAGTGTGAGTAGCGGGAAGAAGGAGACCCAGTACTTC.

CDR3: CASSLRLAASYNEQFF. The CDR3 region has the DNA TGTGCCAGCAGCTTAAGACTAGCGGCGTCCTACAATGAGCAGTTCTTC. V gene TRBV11-3 combines with J gene TRBJ2-1, with TRBD2 matching 9 bases. The CDR3 spans 16 residues. Germline values: CDR1 SGHNT, CDR2 YENEEA. The ends lost 2 bases at V and 1 base at J; junction bases unmatched: 3. Full variable domain (outside the CDR3, taken from reference TRBV11-3 and TRBJ2-1): EAGVVQSPRYKIIEKKQPVAFWCNPISGHNTLYWYLQNLGQGPELLIRYENEEAVDDSQLPKDRFSAERLKGVDSTLKIQPAELGDSAVYLCASSLRLAASYNEQFFGPGTRLTVL.

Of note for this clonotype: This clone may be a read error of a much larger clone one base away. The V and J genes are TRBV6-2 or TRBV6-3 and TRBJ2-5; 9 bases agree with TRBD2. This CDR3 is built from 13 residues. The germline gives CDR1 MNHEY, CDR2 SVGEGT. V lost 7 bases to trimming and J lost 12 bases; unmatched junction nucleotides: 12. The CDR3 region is CASTASGAHWEYF. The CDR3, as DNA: TGTGCCAGCACGGCTAGCGGGGCGCACTGGGAGTACTTC.

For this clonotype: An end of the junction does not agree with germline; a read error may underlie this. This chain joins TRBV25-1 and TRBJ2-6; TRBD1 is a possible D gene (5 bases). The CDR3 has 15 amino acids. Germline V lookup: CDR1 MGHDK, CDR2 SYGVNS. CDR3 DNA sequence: TGTGCCAGTACCGTACAAGTCTCTGGGGCCAACGTCCCGACTTTC. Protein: CASTVQVSGANVPTF.

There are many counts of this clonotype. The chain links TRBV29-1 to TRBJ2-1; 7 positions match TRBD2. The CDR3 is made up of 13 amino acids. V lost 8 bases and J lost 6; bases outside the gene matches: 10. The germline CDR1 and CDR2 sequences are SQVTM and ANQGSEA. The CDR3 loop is CSSQAGTLNEQFF. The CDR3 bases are TGCAGCTCCCAAGCGGGGACGCTCAATGAGCAGTTCTTC.

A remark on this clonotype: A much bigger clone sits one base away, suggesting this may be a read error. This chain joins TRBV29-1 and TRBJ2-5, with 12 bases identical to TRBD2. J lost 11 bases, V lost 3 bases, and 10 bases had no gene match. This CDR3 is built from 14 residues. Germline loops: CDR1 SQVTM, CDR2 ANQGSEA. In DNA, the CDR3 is TGCAGCGTTGACCTACTAGCGGGAGGACAAGAGCAGTACTTC. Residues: CSVDLLAGGQEQYF.

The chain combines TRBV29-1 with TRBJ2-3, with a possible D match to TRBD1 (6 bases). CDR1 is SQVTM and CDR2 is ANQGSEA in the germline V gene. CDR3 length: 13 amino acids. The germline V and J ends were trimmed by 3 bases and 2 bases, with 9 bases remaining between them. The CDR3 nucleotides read TGCAGCGTTGAGGACAGCTTCACAGATACGCAGTATTTT. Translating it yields CSVEDSFTDTQYF.

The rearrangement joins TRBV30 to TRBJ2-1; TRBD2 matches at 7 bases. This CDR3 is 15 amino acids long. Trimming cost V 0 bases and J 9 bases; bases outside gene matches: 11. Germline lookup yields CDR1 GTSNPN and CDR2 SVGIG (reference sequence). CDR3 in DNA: TGTGCCTGGAGTGTACCTTCACTAGCGATCTGTGAGCAGTTCTTC. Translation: CAWSVPSLAICEQFF.

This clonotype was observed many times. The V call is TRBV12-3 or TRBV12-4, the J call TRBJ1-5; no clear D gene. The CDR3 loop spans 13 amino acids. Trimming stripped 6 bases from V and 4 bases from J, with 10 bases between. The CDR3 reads CASSVSSNQPQHF. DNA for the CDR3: TGTGCCAGCAGCGTCAGCTCGAATCAGCCCCAGCATTTT.

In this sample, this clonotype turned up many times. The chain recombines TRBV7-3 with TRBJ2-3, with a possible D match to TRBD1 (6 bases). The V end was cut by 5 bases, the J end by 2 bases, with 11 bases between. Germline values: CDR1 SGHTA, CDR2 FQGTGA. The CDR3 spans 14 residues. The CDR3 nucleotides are TGTGCCAGCAGCCCCGACAGGATCACAGATACGCAGTATTTT. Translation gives CASSPDRITDTQYF.

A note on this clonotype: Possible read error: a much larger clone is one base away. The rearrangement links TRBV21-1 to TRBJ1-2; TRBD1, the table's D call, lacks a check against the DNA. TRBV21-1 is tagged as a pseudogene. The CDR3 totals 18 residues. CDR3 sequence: CASSKRRGGHFLHYGYTF. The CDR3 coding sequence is TGTGCCAGCAGCAAAAGACGGGGGGGGCATTTTCTCCACTATGGCTACACCTTC.

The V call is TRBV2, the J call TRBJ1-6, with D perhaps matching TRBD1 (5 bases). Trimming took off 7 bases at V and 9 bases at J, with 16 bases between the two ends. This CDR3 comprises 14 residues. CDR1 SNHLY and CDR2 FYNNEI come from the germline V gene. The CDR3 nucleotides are TGTGCCAGCAATCGGCCTACTGGGGGTTCACCCCTCCACTTT. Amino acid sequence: CASNRPTGGSPLHF. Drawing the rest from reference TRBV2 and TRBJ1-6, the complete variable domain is EPEVTQTPSHQVTQMGQEVILRCVPISNHLYFYWYRQILGQKVEFLVSFYNNEISEKSEIFDDQFSVERPDGSNFTLKIRSTKLEDSAMYFCASNRPTGGSPLHFGNGTRLTVT.

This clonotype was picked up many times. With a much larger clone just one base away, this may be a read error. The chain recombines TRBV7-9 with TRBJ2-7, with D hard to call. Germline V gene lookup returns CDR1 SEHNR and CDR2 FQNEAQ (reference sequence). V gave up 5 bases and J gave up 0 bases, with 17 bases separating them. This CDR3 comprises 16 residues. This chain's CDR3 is CASSPIAAVSSYEQYF. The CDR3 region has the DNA TGTGCCAGCAGCCCCATTGCCGCGGTTAGCTCCTACGAGCAGTACTTC. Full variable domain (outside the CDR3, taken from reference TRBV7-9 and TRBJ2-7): DTGVSQNPRHKITKRGQNVTFRCDPISEHNRLYWYRQTLGQGPEFLTYFQNEAQLEKSRLLSDRFSAERPKGSFSTLEIQRTEQGDSAMYLCASSPIAAVSSYEQYFGPGTRLTVT.

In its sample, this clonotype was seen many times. The CDR3: CSEAGTGGPDTQYF. For the CDR3, the DNA is TGCAGTGAAGCCGGGACAGGGGGCCCAGATACGCAGTATTTT. V is TRBV20-1 and J is TRBJ2-3; 12 bases are a match to TRBD1. J lost 4 bases, V lost 7 bases, and 6 bases had no gene match. From germline, CDR1 is DFQATT and CDR2 SNEGSKA (reference sequence). CDR3 size: 14 residues.

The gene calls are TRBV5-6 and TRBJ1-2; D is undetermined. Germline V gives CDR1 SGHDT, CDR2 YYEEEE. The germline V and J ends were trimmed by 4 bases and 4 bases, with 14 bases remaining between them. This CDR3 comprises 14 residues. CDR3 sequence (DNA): TGTGCCAGCAGCCCTACATCCGGGTTCTATGGCTACACCTTC. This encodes CASSPTSGFYGYTF.

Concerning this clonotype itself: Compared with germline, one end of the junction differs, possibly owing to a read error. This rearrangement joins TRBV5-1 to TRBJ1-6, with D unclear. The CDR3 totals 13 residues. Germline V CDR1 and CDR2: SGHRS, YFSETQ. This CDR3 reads CARSEEDRTPLHF. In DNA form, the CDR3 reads TGCGCCCGCAGCGAAGAGGACCGTACACCCCTCCACTTT.

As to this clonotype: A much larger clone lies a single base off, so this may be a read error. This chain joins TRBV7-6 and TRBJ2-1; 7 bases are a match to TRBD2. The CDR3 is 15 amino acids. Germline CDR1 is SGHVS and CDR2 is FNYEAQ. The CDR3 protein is CASSSRGTNYKEQFF. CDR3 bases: TGTGCCAGCAGCTCTCGAGGGACTAATTACAAGGAGCAGTTCTTC.

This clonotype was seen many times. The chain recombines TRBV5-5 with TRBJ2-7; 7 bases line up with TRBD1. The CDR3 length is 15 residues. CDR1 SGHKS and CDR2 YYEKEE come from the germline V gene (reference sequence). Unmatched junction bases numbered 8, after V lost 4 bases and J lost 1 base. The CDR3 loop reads CASSRITGVSYEQYF. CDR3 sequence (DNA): TGTGCCAGCAGCCGCATAACAGGGGTGTCCTACGAGCAGTACTTC.